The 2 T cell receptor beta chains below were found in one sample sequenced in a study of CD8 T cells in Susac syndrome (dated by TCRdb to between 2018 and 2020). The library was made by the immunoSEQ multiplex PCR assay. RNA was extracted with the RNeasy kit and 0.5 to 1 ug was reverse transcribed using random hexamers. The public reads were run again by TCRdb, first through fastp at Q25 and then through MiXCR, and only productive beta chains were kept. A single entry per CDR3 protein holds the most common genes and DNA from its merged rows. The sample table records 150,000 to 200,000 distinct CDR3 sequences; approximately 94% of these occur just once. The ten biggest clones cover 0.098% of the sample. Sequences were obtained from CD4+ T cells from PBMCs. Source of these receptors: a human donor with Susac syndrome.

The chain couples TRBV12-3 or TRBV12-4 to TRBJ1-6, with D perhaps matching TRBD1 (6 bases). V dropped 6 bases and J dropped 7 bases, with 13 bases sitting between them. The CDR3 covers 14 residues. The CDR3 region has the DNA TGTGCCAGCAGCCAGCGGCAGGGGAATTCACCCCTCCACTTT. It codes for CASSQRQGNSPLHF.

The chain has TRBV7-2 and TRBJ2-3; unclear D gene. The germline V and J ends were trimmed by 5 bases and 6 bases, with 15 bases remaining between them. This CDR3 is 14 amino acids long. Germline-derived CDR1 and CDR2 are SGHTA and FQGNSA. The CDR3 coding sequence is TGTGCCAGCAGCCTACGGGCGGCCGGCGATACGCAGTATTTT. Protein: CASSLRAAGDTQYF.